The 17 T cell receptor beta chains in this list originate from one sample, sequenced in a study of response to subunit inactivated influenza vaccine. TCRdb reprocessed the RT-PCR reads via MiXCR and lists one record per CDR3 protein. The repertoire consists of around 850,000 distinct CDR3 sequences, with approximately 18% occurring once and the leading ten covering approximately 11%. Sequenced material: PBMCs from blood, taken roughly 5 days after vaccination. The origin of the receptors is a man over 45 who received an inactivated influenza vaccine.

About this clonotype: A clone one base away is much larger, so this may be a read error. This chain connects TRBV7-8 to TRBJ2-4, with 9 bases aligning to TRBD1. Unmatched junction bases numbered 3, after V lost 3 bases and J lost 6 bases. The CDR3 is 14 residues long. From germline, CDR1 is SGHVS and CDR2 FQNEAQ. CDR3 in DNA: TGTGCCAGCAGCTTTGGACAGGGGATAAACATTCAGTACTTC. It yields the protein CASSFGQGINIQYF.

This clonotype was observed a handful of times. The chain couples TRBV5-1 to TRBJ2-3; D gene unclear. This CDR3 has 15 residues. V gave up 0 bases and J gave up 4 bases, with 12 bases separating them. Germline-derived CDR1 and CDR2 are SGHRS and YFSETQ. The CDR3 protein is CASSLEVSKSDTQYF. The DNA for the CDR3 is TGCGCCAGCAGCTTGGAAGTGTCCAAATCAGATACGCAGTATTTT.

V and J are TRBV3-1 and TRBJ2-7, with unresolved D. This CDR3 comprises 12 residues. V gave up 4 bases and J gave up 4 bases, with 8 bases separating them. Germline V gene data show CDR1 as LGHDT and CDR2 as YNNKEL (reference sequence). The CDR3 bases are TGTGCCAGCAGCCGCAAGGGTTACGAGCAGTACTTC. Translating gives CASSRKGYEQYF.

CDR3 sequence reads: CASSQSASNLNEQFF. The CDR3 DNA reads as TGTGCCAGCAGCCAATCGGCCTCGAACCTCAATGAGCAGTTCTTC. The chain carries TRBV4-2 and TRBJ2-1; D is unclear. This CDR3 spans 15 amino acids. Trimming shortened V by 2 bases and J by 6 bases, and 14 bases separated the two germline ends. The germline gives CDR1 LGHNA, CDR2 YNFKEQ.

This clonotype has at least ten counts. This sequence joins TRBV20-1 and TRBJ2-1; 7 nucleotides match TRBD2. CDR1 DFQATT and CDR2 SNEGSKA come from the germline V gene (reference sequence). The CDR3 is 15 residues long. The CDR3 bases are TGCAGCGGGGCTGGACGGGAGGCTCATTGGAATGAGCAGTTCTTC. Translation: CSGAGREAHWNEQFF.

This rearrangement joins TRBV20-1 to TRBJ2-7, with D perhaps given as TRBD1 or TRBD2 (6 bases each). Deletions cut 1 base from V and 6 bases from J, with 16 bases between. CDR3 length: 14 amino acids. Looked up from germline, CDR1 is DFQATT and CDR2 is SNEGSKA (reference sequence). DNA for the CDR3: TGCAGTGCTAGAGGGTTTTACAGGGAGGCCGAGCAGTACTTC. Translated: CSARGFYREAEQYF.

This clonotype was counted only a few times. The rearrangement links TRBV5-1 to TRBJ2-2; 8 bases are shared with TRBD2. This CDR3 spans 15 amino acids. With V trimmed by 4 bases and J by 6 bases, 8 bases remained unmatched. The germline gives CDR1 SGHRS, CDR2 YFSETQ. The DNA of the CDR3 is TGCGCCAGCAGCCCCCGGGAGGGCCTTGCCGGGGAGCTGTTTTTT. Protein: CASSPREGLAGELFF.

This chain connects TRBV4-2 to TRBJ2-3, with D maybe TRBD2 (7 bases). V lost 0 bases, J lost 3 bases, and 19 bases lay in between. The CDR3 is 18 amino acids. Germline CDR1 and CDR2: LGHNA and YNFKEQ. This CDR3 reads CASSQDLWGAGATDTQYF. The CDR3 DNA reads TGTGCCAGCAGCCAAGATCTTTGGGGGGCGGGAGCAACAGATACGCAGTATTTT.

This rearrangement joins TRBV7-2 to TRBJ2-1; the D gene is possibly TRBD1 (5 bases). CDR3 size: 14 residues. The ends were cut back, 5 bases at V and 6 bases at J, with 14 bases in the middle. CDR1 SGHTA and CDR2 FQGNSA come from the germline V gene. This chain's CDR3 is CASSRRQWGNEQFF. CDR3 nucleotides: TGTGCCAGCAGCCGTCGACAGTGGGGCAATGAGCAGTTCTTC.

Only a few counts were recorded for this clonotype. The gene calls are TRBV12-3 or TRBV12-4 and TRBJ1-1, with TRBD1 identical over 10 bases. The ends lost 7 bases at V and 11 bases at J; junction bases unmatched: 16. The CDR3 consists of 15 residues. The CDR3 here is CASTPGQGTSRGAFF. CDR3 DNA: TGTGCCAGCACTCCGGGACAGGGGACCTCCCGCGGGGCTTTCTTT.

This sequence joins TRBV11-2 and TRBJ2-2; 12 nucleotides align to TRBD2. After removal of 5 bases from V and 4 bases from J, the junction contained 5 bases not matched to a gene. CDR3 size: 16 residues. CDR1 and CDR2 from the germline V gene are SGHAT and FQNNGV. CDR3 DNA sequence: TGTGCCAGCAGCCCAACTAGCGGGGGGTTCACCGGGGAGCTGTTTTTT. It specifies CASSPTSGGFTGELFF. Combining the CDR3 with reference TRBV11-2 and TRBJ2-2 gives the whole variable domain EAGVAQSPRYKIIEKRQSVAFWCNPISGHATLYWYQQILGQGPKLLIQFQNNGVVDDSQLPKDRFSAERLKGVDSTLKIQPAKLEDSAVYLCASSPTSGGFTGELFFGEGSRLTVL.

Concerning this clonotype: One end of the junction varies from germline; a read error may be responsible. CDR3: CASSTGTSGANEQFF. The CDR3 nucleotides are TGTGCTAGCAGCACCGGGACTAGCGGAGCCAATGAGCAGTTCTTC. This chain uses TRBV7-7 with TRBJ2-1; 11 nucleotides align to TRBD2. The germline V gene encodes CDR1 SSHAT and CDR2 FNYEAQ (reference sequence). The CDR3 is 15 residues long.

A few counts support this clonotype. This sequence joins TRBV12-3 or TRBV12-4 and TRBJ2-7; 8 bases match TRBD1. V was pared by 4 bases and J by 7 bases, with 12 bases of the junction left unmatched. This CDR3 contains 15 residues. CDR3 sequence reads: CASSSTDRAIREQYF. CDR3 nucleotides: TGTGCCAGCAGTTCTACGGACAGGGCGATAAGGGAGCAGTACTTC.

The V gene is TRBV4-1, the J gene TRBJ2-2, with D unresolved. CDR1 is MGHRA and CDR2 is YSYEKL in the germline V gene. The ends were cut back, 5 bases at V and 1 base at J, with 5 bases in the middle. This CDR3 region has 13 residues. CDR3 sequence (DNA): TGCGCCAGCAGCGGACGGAACACCGGGGAGCTGTTTTTT. Translation: CASSGRNTGELFF.

This chain uses TRBV20-1 with TRBJ2-7, with TRBD1 matching 8 bases. The CDR3 extends over 14 amino acids. The germline gives CDR1 DFQATT, CDR2 SNEGSKA (reference sequence). V was pared by 3 bases and J by 3 bases, with 7 bases of the junction left unmatched. For the CDR3, the DNA is TGCAGTGCTAGGGAGACAGGGGTTAACTACGAGCAGTACTTC. It translates to CSARETGVNYEQYF.

This clonotype appeared a few times. The chain carries TRBV7-9 and TRBJ2-3; a weak D match, TRBD2 (5 bases). Deletions cut 4 bases from V and 5 bases from J, with 16 bases between. The germline CDR1 and CDR2 sequences are SEHNR and FQNEAQ (reference sequence). The CDR3 is 15 amino acids. The DNA for the CDR3 is TGTGCCAGCAGCTCCAAGGCTAGGGCGGGAGATACGCAGTATTTT. It specifies CASSSKARAGDTQYF.

This clonotype was found a few times. This chain uses TRBV12-3 or TRBV12-4 with TRBJ2-1; a possible D gene is TRBD2 (6 bases). This CDR3 has 14 amino acids. Trimming removed 6 bases from V and 2 bases from J, with 11 bases in between. CDR3 bases: TGTGCCAGCAGATCGGGACTCGCCTACAATGAGCAGTTCTTC. This encodes CASRSGLAYNEQFF.